This T cell receptor (beta chain) is drawn from a study of T cell changes during pregnancy in multiple sclerosis. Libraries were prepared by immunoSEQ multiplex PCR; TCRdb keeps only in-frame clonotypes and omits some of them. The table lists some 93,000 clones, around 92% of them singletons. The input for sequencing was peripheral blood, taken after pregnancy. The clonotype comes from a female donor with multiple sclerosis, enrolled in a pregnancy study.

The CDR3 nucleotides are TGTGCCAGCAGCCTTACTAGCGGGGCTGGCAATGAGCAGTTCTTC. This gives the protein CASSLTSGAGNEQFF. V and J are TRBV11-3 and TRBJ2-1; 10 bases fit TRBD2. V shed 5 bases, J shed 6 bases, and the junction held 7 bases outside the gene matches. The CDR3 contains 15 residues. Germline CDR1 is SGHNT and CDR2 is YENEEA. The full variable domain, in which reference TRBV11-3 and TRBJ2-1 provide the parts outside the CDR3, is EAGVVQSPRYKIIEKKQPVAFWCNPISGHNTLYWYLQNLGQGPELLIRYENEEAVDDSQLPKDRFSAERLKGVDSTLKIQPAELGDSAVYLCASSLTSGAGNEQFFGPGTRLTVL.